This T cell receptor (beta chain) was sequenced in a study of blood T cell repertoires in COVID-19 (dated by TCRdb to 2020 to 2022). In the study overall: The collaborator samples originated in the United States, Italy and Spain and spanned the acute and convalescent phases of COVID-19. Where available, HLA class I and class II types were obtained from metadata supplied by the sample provider rather than from assay-based typing. The samples were drawn from the first 160 participants of the ongoing ImmuneRACE study and from more than 1,000 subjects provided by 6 global collaborators. Sample metadata almost always included a de-identified subject ID, COVID-19 status, age in years and sex. Subjects who had been exposed to COVID-19, were actively infected with it, or had recovered from it provided the deeply sampled blood TCRbeta repertoires that made up the dataset. The repertoires were made available in a free public database intended to serve as a resource for research on the immune response to SARS-CoV-2. The prospective study material was composed of cDNA or gDNA derived from T cells, B-cell-depleted T cells, or PBMCs.

What the work shows at the level of the full study, not this receptor alone: The amount of clinical and demographic metadata varied by source and participant and was provided uncurated.

The germline V gene encodes CDR1 SGHTA and CDR2 FQGNSA. Including cysteine and phenylalanine, the CDR3 has 14 amino acids. Just CDR3 DNA is preserved here, 42 bases in frame from base 1. V is pruned by 5 bases and J by 7 bases, leaving 7 bases of the junction without a gene match. To note about this clone: It lacks a known antigen. Within one base of it there is no much larger clone, and no base qualities were kept.

The immunoSEQ Assay, a bias-controlled multiplex PCR, was used to amplify TCRbeta CDR3 regions from genomic DNA. As for the original processing: The number of nucleated cells in each sample was estimated from the amplification of reference gene primers within the assay. Sequence reads were collapsed and filtered to measure the absolute abundance of every unique TCRbeta CDR3 rearrangement. For each sample, productive Simpson clonality was calculated as the square root of Simpson's diversity index across productive rearrangements. Sourced from immuneACCESS, this table was stored by TCRdb with only in-frame sequences that have V and J called. A share of the clones is absent; for the studies checked, an unresolved V gene accounts for under half, and the remainder has no known explanation. V, J and clone size derive from that table, while D and trimming were established from the DNA sequence. Within this sample are 55,000 to 90,000 clones, with about four fifths of them counted one time only. The ten largest clones add up to 0.65% to 0.9% of the sample.

Whole blood was collected in K2EDTA tubes by collaborating institutions according to the institutions' own protocols. For TCRbeta analysis, collaborator samples were shipped as frozen whole blood, as isolated PBMCs, or as DNA extracted from either sample type. The receptor was isolated from a woman aged 70-85 years with acute or convalescent COVID-19. Input material: peripheral blood. The sequence is built from TRBV7-2 and TRBJ1-5; TRBD1 aligns with 8 central bases. CDR3 sequence: CASSVRGQGQPQHF. In nucleotides, the sequence is TGTGCCAGCAGCGTCAGGGGGCAAGGGCAGCCCCAGCATTTT.